Listed below are T cell receptor beta chains from one sample, sequenced in a study of blood T cells in healthy people across ages. One entry per CDR3 protein, called by TCRdb with MiXCR from the 5' RACE reads. Of hundreds of thousands of distinct CDR3 sequences in the sample, roughly 32% were seen once. Material for sequencing was blood. Receptors originate from a woman of 80 years or more in good health. Each CDR3 is given with its conserved first and last residue. A D gene is named only where the DNA matches it firmly. The listing skips clone size in some rows; elsewhere it reads once, few, many or a size class.

j_call clone_size d_call v_call cdr3_aa cdr3_nt
TRBJ1-1 once - TRBV18 CASSATGNGNTEAFF TGTGCCAGCTCCGCGACAGGTAATGGAAACACTGAAGCTTTCTTT
TRBJ1-1 - - TRBV6-1 CASSEAWGDTEAFF TGTGCCAGCAGTGAAGCATGGGGGGACACTGAAGCTTTCTTT
TRBJ1-1 few - TRBV20-1 CSARVARGGMNTEAFF TGCAGTGCTAGAGTCGCGAGGGGGGGAATGAACACTGAAGCTTTCTTT
TRBJ2-4 - - TRBV3-1 CASSHDLLAKNIQYF TGTGCCAGCAGCCATGATCTCCTGGCCAAAAACATTCAGTACTTC
TRBJ2-2 few TRBD1 TRBV29-1 CSVQGARTGELFF TGCAGCGTCCAGGGGGCGCGAACCGGGGAGCTGTTTTTT
TRBJ2-7 few - TRBV20-1 CSSSTTEANPYEQYF TGCAGTTCCTCTACCACGGAGGCAAATCCCTACGAGCAGTACTTC
TRBJ2-7 many - TRBV4-2 CASSPRHGGGYEQYF TGTGCCAGCAGCCCTCGGCACGGGGGCGGGTACGAGCAGTACTTC
TRBJ1-4 few - TRBV11-2 CASSLMGGRNEKLFF TGTGCCAGCAGCTTAATGGGGGGCCGTAATGAAAAACTGTTTTTT
TRBJ2-4 - - TRBV7-2 CASSPSPGVAKNIQYF TGTGCCAGCAGCCCGAGCCCGGGAGTGGCCAAAAACATTCAGTACTTC
TRBJ2-3 many TRBD1 TRBV4-2 CASSPPGQGYTDTQYF TGTGCCAGCAGCCCTCCGGGACAGGGGTACACAGATACGCAGTATTTT
TRBJ1-5 many - TRBV7-2 CASSLASRLNQPQHF TGTGCCAGCAGCTTAGCGAGCAGGCTCAATCAGCCCCAGCATTTT
TRBJ2-3 - TRBD2 TRBV7-2 CASSVRGGNTDTQYF TGTGCCAGCAGTGTTCGGGGAGGGAACACAGATACGCAGTATTTT
TRBJ2-7 many - TRBV2 CASSGSRESEQYF TGTGCCAGCAGTGGGTCGAGGGAAAGCGAGCAGTACTTC
TRBJ1-1 few - TRBV6-2/TRBV6-3 CASITGGANTEAFF TGTGCCAGCATTACCGGGGGCGCCAACACTGAAGCTTTCTTT
TRBJ2-6 many TRBD1 TRBV14 CASSRLTGGLSGANVLTF TGTGCCAGCAGCCGATTGACAGGGGGGCTCTCTGGGGCCAACGTCCTGACTTTC